This note documents a single TCR beta chain sequence. This sample is drawn from a study of blood T cell repertoires in COVID-19. Study as a whole: COVID-19 samples from acute and convalescent phases originated in the United States, Italy and Spain. The cDNA or gDNA used as material had been derived from T cells, B-cell-depleted T cells, or PBMCs.

In the original analysis: Counts of nucleated cells, estimated from reference gene primer amplification, were obtained. The protocol was immunoSEQ multiplex PCR, while the TCRdb copy is restricted to in-frame clones and leaves out a portion. That table gives V, J and clone size, and the DNA gave D and trimming. The sample contains 150,000 to 200,000 clones, around 84% of which appear only once. This CDR3 contains 17 residues. Per the germline V gene, CDR1 is SGHTA and CDR2 is FQGNSA. Trimming at V came to 6 bases and at J to 8 bases, leaving 16 bases not matched to a gene. The sequence derives from a human donor with acute or convalescent COVID-19. The donor label of this sample is uncertain. The chain links TRBV7-2 to TRBJ1-4; 9 nucleotides align to TRBD1. Sequencing was carried out using peripheral blood. The CDR3 DNA is TGTGCCAGCAGGGGGGTGGATCACAGGGGGCGTAAAGAAAAACTGTTTTTT. Its translation: CASRGVDHRGRKEKLFF. Supplemented by reference TRBV7-2 and TRBJ1-4, the full variable domain reads GAGVSQSPSNKVTEKGKDVELRCDPISGHTALYWYRQSLGQGLEFLIYFQGNSAPDKSGLPSDRFSAERTGGSVSTLTIQRTQQEDSAVYLCASRGVDHRGRKEKLFFGSGTQLSVL.